This TCR beta chain was documented in a study of Graves' ophthalmopathy and Graves' hyperthyroidism. This clonotype was seen many times. RNA transcripts were the source from which TCR beta CDR3 regions were amplified. First-round RT-PCR relied on HTBI primers, and a second-round multiplex PCR came next. TCRdb called the multiplex PCR reads again in MiXCR, with one record for every CDR3 protein. The table shows around 1.1 million distinct CDR3 sequences, with about 35% occurring only once. The CDR3 runs to 17 residues. The V and J ends lost 4 bases and 6 bases, in that order; junction bases with no gene match: 11. Germline lookup yields CDR1 SGHAT and CDR2 FQNNGV. Symptoms, serum thyroxine and TRAb, thyroid ultrasound, and orbital computed tomography formed the diagnostic basis.

Material for sequencing was peripheral blood or thyroid tissue (not recorded which). V usage is TRBV11-2 and J usage is TRBJ2-2; 10 nucleotides match TRBD1. The receptor was derived from an adult man with Graves' hyperthyroidism. CDR3 loop: CASSSTADRGTPGELFF. Written as DNA, the CDR3 is TGTGCCAGCAGCTCAACAGCGGACAGGGGGACGCCCGGGGAGCTGTTTTTT.